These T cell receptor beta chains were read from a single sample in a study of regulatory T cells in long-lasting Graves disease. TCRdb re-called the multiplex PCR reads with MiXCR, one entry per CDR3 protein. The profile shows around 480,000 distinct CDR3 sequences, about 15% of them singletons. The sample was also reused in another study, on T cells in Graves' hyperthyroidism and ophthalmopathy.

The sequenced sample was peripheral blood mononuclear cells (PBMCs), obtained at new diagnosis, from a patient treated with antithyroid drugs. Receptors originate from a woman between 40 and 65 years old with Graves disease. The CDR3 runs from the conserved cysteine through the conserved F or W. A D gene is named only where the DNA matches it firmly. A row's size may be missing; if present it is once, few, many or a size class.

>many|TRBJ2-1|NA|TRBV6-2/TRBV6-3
CASSPRDNEQFF
TGTGCCAGCAGCCCGAGGGACAATGAGCAGTTCTTC
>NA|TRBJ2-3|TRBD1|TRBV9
CASSAGQGFASTDTQYF
TGTGCCAGCAGCGCGGGACAGGGATTTGCTAGCACAGATACGCAGTATTTT
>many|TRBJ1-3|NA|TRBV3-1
CASSQVFPATGGNTIYF
TGTGCCAGCAGCCAAGTATTCCCAGCGACGGGAGGAAACACCATATATTTT
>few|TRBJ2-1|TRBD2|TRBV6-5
CASSHSGRAHNEQFF
TGTGCCAGCAGTCACTCAGGGAGGGCGCACAATGAGCAGTTCTTC
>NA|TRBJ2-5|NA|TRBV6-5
CASSYIYKETQYF
TGTGCCAGCAGTTACATCTACAAAGAGACCCAGTACTTC
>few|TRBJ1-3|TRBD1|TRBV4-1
CASSPFRDSHSGNTIYF
TGCGCCAGCAGCCCATTCCGGGACAGCCACTCTGGAAACACCATATATTTT
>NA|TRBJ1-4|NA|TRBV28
CASSPPHEKLFF
TGTGCCAGCAGCCCCCCCCATGAAAAACTGTTTTTT
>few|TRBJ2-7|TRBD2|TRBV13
CASSLGGGIYEQYF
TGTGCCAGCAGCTTAGGGGGAGGGATCTACGAGCAGTACTTC
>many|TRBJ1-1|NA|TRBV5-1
CASSNREGTEAFF
TGCGCCAGCAGCAACAGGGAAGGGACTGAAGCTTTCTTT
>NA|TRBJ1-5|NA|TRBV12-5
CASGLGIKQPQHF
TGTGCTAGTGGTTTGGGAATAAAACAGCCCCAGCATTTT
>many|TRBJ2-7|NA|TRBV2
CASSEPDFGEQYF
TGTGCCAGCAGTGAACCCGACTTTGGCGAGCAGTACTTC
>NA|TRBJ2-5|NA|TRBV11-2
CASSPGASSRETQYF
TGTGCCAGTAGTCCCGGGGCCTCTAGCAGGGAGACCCAGTACTTC
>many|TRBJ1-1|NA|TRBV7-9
CASSPQGDTEAFF
TGTGCCAGCTCACCACAGGGTGACACTGAAGCTTTCTTT
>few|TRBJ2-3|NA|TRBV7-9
CASSPPIGRIFVETQYF
TGTGCCAGCAGCCCACCCATCGGTCGTATCTTCGTGGAAACGCAGTATTTT
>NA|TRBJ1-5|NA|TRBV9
CASSVGPTGQPQHF
TGTGCCAGCAGCGTAGGGCCAACGGGGCAGCCCCAGCATTTT
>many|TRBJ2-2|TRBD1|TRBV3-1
CASSLDRGLGGELFF
TGTGCCAGCAGCTTAGACAGGGGGCTTGGCGGGGAGCTGTTTTTT
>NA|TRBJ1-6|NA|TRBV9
CASSASMGSSPLHF
TGTGCCAGCAGTGCCTCGATGGGATCTTCACCCCTCCACTTT
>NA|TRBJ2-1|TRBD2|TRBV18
CASSAQRGGPNEQFF
TGTGCCAGCTCCGCTCAGCGGGGGGGCCCCAATGAGCAGTTCTTC